This record covers a single T cell receptor (beta chain). Its antigen is currently unknown. The treatment is: oral pan-JAK inhibitor, 5-10 mg twice daily. Alopecia areata patients provided lesional scalp punch biopsies and peripheral blood, both collected for the study. Isolated RNA was reverse transcribed into cDNA used as the sequencing template. TCRdb's table, derived via immunoSEQ multiplex PCR, lists solely in-frame clones and lacks some. The data contain about 190,000 clones, roughly 70% of them singletons. The data belong to a study of CD8+ T cells in alopecia areata. Study-wide results and caveats: Between patients, shared TCR sequences were less clear than in mice. This was possibly due in part to HLA diversity in the patient population.

CDR3 length: 14 amino acids. V lost 0 bases and J lost 5, with 9 bases in between. Germline V gene lookup returns CDR1 LNHNV and CDR2 YYDKDF (reference sequence). The clonotype was recovered from a human donor with alopecia areata. The material sequenced was CD4+ T cells sorted from blood, taken at approximately week 49, from a patient treated with tofacitinib. This sequence joins TRBV15 and TRBJ2-3; a possible D gene is TRBD1 (6 bases). The CDR3 bases are TGTGCCACCAGCAGAGATAAGGGGGTAGATACGCAGTATTTT. Translated, it gives CATSRDKGVDTQYF.